This TCR beta chain appears in the sequencing data of a study of OX40 agonist ivuxolimab in advanced cancers. The protocol was immunoSEQ multiplex PCR, while the TCRdb copy is restricted to in-frame clones and leaves out a portion. The sample records approximately 72,000 clones, 88% being singletons. Germline lookup yields CDR1 MNHEY and CDR2 SMNVEV (reference sequence). This CDR3 contains 16 residues. V trimming: 4 bases; J trimming: 2 bases; junction bases outside the gene matches: 10. This clone occurred once. The V gene is TRBV27, the J gene TRBJ1-2, with TRBD1 matching 7 bases. Sequenced here: CD4+ or CD8+ T cells sorted from blood, sampled in a trial of the OX40 agonist ivuxolimab. This TCR derives from an adult with an advanced solid tumor such as melanoma, head and neck, liver or kidney cancer. CDR3 in DNA: TGTGCCAGCAGTTCCGCCCTGGACAGGCAGAACTATGGCTACACCTTC. This encodes CASSSALDRQNYGYTF.